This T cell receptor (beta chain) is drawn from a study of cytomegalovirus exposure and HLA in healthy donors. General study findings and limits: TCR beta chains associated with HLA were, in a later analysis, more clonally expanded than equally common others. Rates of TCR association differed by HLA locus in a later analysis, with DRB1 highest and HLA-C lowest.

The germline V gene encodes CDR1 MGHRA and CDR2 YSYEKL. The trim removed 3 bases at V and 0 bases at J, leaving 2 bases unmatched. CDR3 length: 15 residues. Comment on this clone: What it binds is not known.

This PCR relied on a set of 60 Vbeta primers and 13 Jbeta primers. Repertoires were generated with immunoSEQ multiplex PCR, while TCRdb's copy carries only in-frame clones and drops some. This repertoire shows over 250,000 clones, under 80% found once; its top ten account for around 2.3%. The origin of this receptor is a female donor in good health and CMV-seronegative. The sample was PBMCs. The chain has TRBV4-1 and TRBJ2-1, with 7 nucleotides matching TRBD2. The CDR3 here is CASSQGGSSYNEQFF. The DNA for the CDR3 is TGCGCCAGCAGCCAGGGCGGGAGCTCCTACAATGAGCAGTTCTTC.